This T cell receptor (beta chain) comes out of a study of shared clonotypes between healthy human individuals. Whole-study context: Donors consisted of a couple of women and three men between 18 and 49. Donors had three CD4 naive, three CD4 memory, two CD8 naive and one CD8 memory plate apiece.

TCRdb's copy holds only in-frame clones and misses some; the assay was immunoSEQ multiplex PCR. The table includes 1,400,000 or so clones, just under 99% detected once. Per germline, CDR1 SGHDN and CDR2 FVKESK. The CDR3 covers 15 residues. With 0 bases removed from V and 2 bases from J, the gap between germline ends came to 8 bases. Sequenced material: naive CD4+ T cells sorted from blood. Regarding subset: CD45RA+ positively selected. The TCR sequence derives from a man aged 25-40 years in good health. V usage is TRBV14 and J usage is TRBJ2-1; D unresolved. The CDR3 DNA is TGTGCCAGCAGCCAAGATGGCACCCCCTACAATGAGCAGTTCTTC. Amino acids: CASSQDGTPYNEQFF.